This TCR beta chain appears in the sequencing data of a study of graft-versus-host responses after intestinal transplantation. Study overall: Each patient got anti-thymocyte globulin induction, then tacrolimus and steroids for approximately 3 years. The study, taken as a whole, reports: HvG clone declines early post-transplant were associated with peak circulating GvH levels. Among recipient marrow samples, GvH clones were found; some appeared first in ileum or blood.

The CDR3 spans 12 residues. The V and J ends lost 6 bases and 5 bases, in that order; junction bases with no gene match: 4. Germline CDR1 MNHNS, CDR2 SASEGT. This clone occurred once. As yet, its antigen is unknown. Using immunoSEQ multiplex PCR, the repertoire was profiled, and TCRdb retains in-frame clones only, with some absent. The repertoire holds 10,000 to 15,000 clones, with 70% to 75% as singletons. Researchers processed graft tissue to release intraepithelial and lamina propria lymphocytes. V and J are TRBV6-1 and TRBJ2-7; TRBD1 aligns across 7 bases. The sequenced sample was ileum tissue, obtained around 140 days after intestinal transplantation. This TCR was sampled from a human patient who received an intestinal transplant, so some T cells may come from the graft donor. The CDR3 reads CASRTGRDEQYF. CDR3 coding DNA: TGTGCCAGCAGGACAGGGCGCGACGAGCAGTACTTC.